Below, 30 T cell receptor beta chains from the same sample are listed, as sequenced in a study of cytomegalovirus exposure and HLA in healthy donors. A multiplex PCR was run with 60 Vbeta primers and 13 Jbeta primers. The protocol was immunoSEQ multiplex PCR, while the TCRdb copy is restricted to in-frame clones and leaves out a portion. In the table there are roughly 100,000 clones, about 9.5% of which are singletons. The sequencing input was PBMCs. The receptor source for this set is a man aged 40-49 years in good health and CMV-seropositive.

The chain uses TRBV29-1 and TRBJ2-7, with TRBD1 identical over 8 bases. CDR3 size: 12 residues. Losses at the gene ends were 6 bases for V and 3 bases for J; bases not matched to a gene: 4. The germline gives CDR1 SQVTM, CDR2 ANQGSEA. The CDR3 region has the DNA TGCAGCGTCAGGACAGGGAGCTACGAGCAGTACTTC. Amino acids: CSVRTGSYEQYF.

The chain combines TRBV28 with TRBJ2-4; tentatively, D is TRBD2 (6 bases). Trimming took off 0 bases at V and 5 bases at J, with 17 bases between the two ends. Germline-derived CDR1 and CDR2 are MDHEN and SYDVKM. CDR3 length: 17 residues. CDR3 region: CASSLWGWRGRENIQYF. The CDR3 DNA reads as TGTGCCAGCAGTTTATGGGGGTGGAGGGGTCGGGAAAACATTCAGTACTTC.

The V and J genes are TRBV11-2 and TRBJ2-3; the match to TRBD2 covers 10 bases. CDR3 size: 15 residues. V shed 5 bases, J shed 8 bases, and the junction held 10 bases outside the gene matches. Germline V gene sequence: CDR1 SGHAT, CDR2 FQNNGV. CDR3 coding DNA: TGTGCCAGCAGCCCCCTAGCGGGAGTGTATGGTACGCAGTATTTT. It encodes CASSPLAGVYGTQYF.

The rearrangement links TRBV5-1 to TRBJ1-2; possible D gene TRBD1, 6 bases. The CDR3 is 13 residues long. V dropped 2 bases and J dropped 8 bases, with 13 bases sitting between them. Per the germline V gene, CDR1 is SGHRS and CDR2 is YFSETQ. CDR3 sequence reads: CASSFWSGEGYTF. The DNA of the CDR3 is TGCGCCAGCAGCTTTTGGTCAGGGGAAGGCTACACCTTC.

CDR3 loop: CASSIERGETQYF. CDR3 DNA: TGTGCCAGTAGTATCGAAAGGGGAGAGACCCAGTACTTC. This chain uses TRBV19 with TRBJ2-5; TRBD1 is a possible D gene (5 bases). V lost 3 bases, J lost 4 bases, and 9 bases lay in between. This CDR3 is built from 13 residues. Germline CDR1 is LNHDA and CDR2 is SQIVND (reference sequence).

The V and J genes are TRBV11-2 and TRBJ2-7; weak D call: TRBD1 (6 bases). CDR1 and CDR2 (germline): SGHAT, FQNNGV. CDR3 length: 14 amino acids. Trimming left V 5 bases short and J 5 bases short, with 16 bases between. The CDR3 sequence: CASSRQDSLHEQYF. In DNA form, the CDR3 reads TGTGCCAGCAGCCGTCAGGACAGTCTACACGAGCAGTACTTC.

The V gene is TRBV11-1, the J gene TRBJ2-3; D is undetermined. V was cut by 4 bases and J by 2 bases, with 10 bases left in between. The CDR3 sequence is 14 residues long. Germline lookup yields CDR1 SGHAT and CDR2 FQDESV (reference sequence). The CDR3 bases are TGTGCCAGCAGCTCAGGTGGATTCACAGATACGCAGTATTTT. It translates to CASSSGGFTDTQYF.

On this clone: Germline and junction disagree at one end, which may indicate a read error. The chain couples TRBV30 to TRBJ2-3, with D uncertain. There are 13 residues in the CDR3. In germline, CDR1 is GTSNPN, CDR2 SVGIG (reference sequence). The CDR3 DNA follows: TGTGCCTGGAGTGTGAGCTATGTCGATAAGCAGTATTTT. It specifies CAWSVSYVDKQYF.

This chain links TRBV7-8 with TRBJ2-1; 11 bases fit TRBD2. The J segment lost 5 bases and the V segment lost 1 base, leaving 7 bases of the junction unmatched. CDR3 length equals 17 residues. Germline loops: CDR1 SGHVS, CDR2 FQNEAQ. The CDR3 sequence is CASSLGPLAGGHNEQFF. The CDR3 region has the DNA TGTGCCAGCAGCTTAGGCCCCCTAGCGGGGGGACACAATGAGCAGTTCTTC.

In its sample, this clone was seen a few times. The chain has TRBV7-2 and TRBJ1-1, with D hard to call. CDR3 length equals 13 residues. Deletions cut 4 bases from V and 4 bases from J, with 10 bases between. Germline assignment: CDR1 SGHTA and CDR2 FQGNSA. CDR3 in amino acids: CASSSRGGTEAFF. DNA of the CDR3: TGTGCCAGCAGCTCTAGAGGTGGCACTGAAGCTTTCTTT.

This chain connects TRBV13 to TRBJ2-5; D is possibly TRBD1 (5 bases). The CDR3 covers 14 residues. With 0 bases removed from V and 7 bases from J, the gap between germline ends came to 12 bases. Germline V CDR1 and CDR2: PRHDT, FYEKMQ (reference sequence). In nucleotides, the CDR3 is TGTGCCAGCAGCTTAGGCAAGGGTCAGGGGACCCAGTACTTC. Protein sequence: CASSLGKGQGTQYF.

This clone has just a few counts. This chain links TRBV6-5 with TRBJ1-4; D is perhaps TRBD1 (6 bases). The CDR3 spans 13 residues. V lost 8 bases and J 5 bases, leaving 12 bases between the germline ends. CDR1 and CDR2 (germline): MNHEY, SVGAGI. The CDR3 DNA is TGTGCCAGCTGTGGACAGCAGAATGAAAAACTGTTTTTT. It encodes CASCGQQNEKLFF.

This chain connects TRBV10-2 to TRBJ2-7; D might be TRBD1 (5 bases). Trimming took 2 bases from V and 7 from J, leaving 12 bases between them. Germline V gene lookup returns CDR1 WSHSY and CDR2 SAAADI. The CDR3 runs to 13 residues. The CDR3 nucleotides read TGCGCCAGCAGTGAGGACAGTTTTCTTGAGCAGTACTTC. As protein: CASSEDSFLEQYF.

This clone came up once. V gene TRBV4-2 combines with J gene TRBJ2-3; 7 nucleotides align to TRBD1. The CDR3 sequence is 13 residues long. Germline CDR1 and CDR2: LGHNA and YNFKEQ. V lost 3 bases, J lost 6 bases, and 3 bases stayed unmatched. CDR3 protein: CASSQFRGDTQYF. The CDR3 nucleotides read TGTGCCAGCAGCCAGTTCAGGGGGGATACGCAGTATTTT.

This clone has more than one count but fewer than ten. This sequence joins TRBV10-3 and TRBJ1-2, with D perhaps TRBD1 (5 bases). This CDR3 comprises 12 residues. V dropped 5 bases and J dropped 8 bases, with 12 bases sitting between them. Germline CDR1 ENHRY, CDR2 SYGVKD. CDR3 sequence reads: CAISLEQGGYTF. For the CDR3, the DNA is TGTGCCATCAGTCTAGAGCAGGGAGGCTACACCTTC.

The genes are TRBV5-8 and TRBJ2-7; D is perhaps TRBD2 (5 bases). The CDR3 loop spans 15 amino acids. The germline V gene encodes CDR1 SGHTS and CDR2 YDEGEE. V was cut by 4 bases and J by 6 bases, with 20 bases left in between. CDR3 loop: CASSIEGEPVCEQYF. DNA of the CDR3: TGTGCCAGCAGCATCGAGGGAGAACCCGTTTGCGAGCAGTACTTC.

DNA for the CDR3: TGCGCCAGCGGAGAATCCTACGAGCAGTACTTC. Encoded protein: CASGESYEQYF. The chain links TRBV10-2 to TRBJ2-5, with D unclear. The DNA end is a closer match to TRBJ2-7, so the J assignment may be wrong. Germline V gene sequence: CDR1 WSHSY, CDR2 SAAADI. The CDR3 runs 11 residues.

This sequence joins TRBV10-1 and TRBJ1-1; TRBD1 is a possible D gene (6 bases). The CDR3 sequence is 18 residues long. CDR1 is WNHNN, CDR2 SYGVQD, per germline (reference sequence). Trimming took 2 bases from V and 11 from J, leaving 30 bases between them. CDR3 sequence (DNA): TGCGCCAGCAGTGAGATTATCCCCGCGCAGGGGCCTTCCACTGGGGCTTTCTTT. It translates to CASSEIIPAQGPSTGAFF.

The chain is built from TRBV19 and TRBJ2-2; 7 nucleotides match TRBD2. The V segment lost 3 bases and the J segment 4 bases; nucleotides outside the gene matches: 5. CDR1 LNHDA and CDR2 SQIVND come from the germline V gene (reference sequence). This CDR3 comprises 15 residues. CDR3 in amino acids: CASSMGGPGTGELFF. The DNA for the CDR3 is TGTGCCAGTAGTATGGGAGGGCCTGGCACCGGGGAGCTGTTTTTT.

The sample holds a few counts of this clone. The DNA for the CDR3 is TGTGCCAGCAGCTTGGGACTAGCGTCCTACAATGAGCAGTTCTTC. This sequence encodes CASSLGLASYNEQFF. V and J are TRBV11-2 and TRBJ2-1; 10 bases fit TRBD2. Germline V CDR1 and CDR2: SGHAT, FQNNGV. This CDR3 spans 15 amino acids. The V segment lost 3 bases and the J segment 1 base; nucleotides outside the gene matches: 0.

In this sample, this clone turned up a few times. CDR3 amino acids: CASSNRDRHYEQYF. In DNA form, the CDR3 reads TGTGCCAGCAGTAACCGGGACAGGCACTACGAGCAGTACTTC. The chain combines TRBV5-4 with TRBJ2-7; 8 nucleotides align to TRBD1. CDR1 SGHNT and CDR2 YYREEE come from the germline V gene (reference sequence). The CDR3 length is 14 residues. V trimming: 5 bases; J trimming: 3 bases; junction bases outside the gene matches: 7.

A few counts support this clone. The CDR3 DNA is TGTGCCTGGAGTGTAGGTCAGGGGGCAGCGGGCAATCAGCCCCAGCATTTT. Amino acids: CAWSVGQGAAGNQPQHF. The J gene is TRBJ1-5, the V gene TRBV30, with TRBD1 matching 8 bases. Germline CDR1 GTSNPN, CDR2 SVGIG (reference sequence). The CDR3 spans 17 residues. V lost 0 bases to trimming and J lost 2 bases; unmatched junction nucleotides: 9.

This clone occurred a few times. Here the CDR3 DNA reads TGTGCCAGTAGCCCGGTAGCGGGAAAGGGAGATACGCAGTATTTT. Amino acids: CASSPVAGKGDTQYF. The J gene is TRBJ2-3, the V gene TRBV19, with 8 bases lining up with TRBD2. Germline trimming cut 6 bases from V and 5 bases from J; bases unmatched to any gene: 10. This CDR3 comprises 15 residues. Germline V lookup: CDR1 LNHDA, CDR2 SQIVND (reference sequence). Full variable domain (remainder filled in from reference TRBV19 and TRBJ2-3): DGGITQSPKYLFRKEGQNVTLSCEQNLNHDAMYWYRQDPGQGLRLIYYSQIVNDFQKGDIAEGYSVSREKKESFPLTVTSAQKNPTAFYLCASSPVAGKGDTQYFGPGTRLTVL.

To note about this clone: This same CDR3 is encoded by further DNA sequences in the sample. This chain connects TRBV18 to TRBJ1-1; D is perhaps TRBD1 (5 bases). The CDR3 is made up of 14 amino acids. Germline CDR1 KGHSH, CDR2 LQKENI. The V end was cut by 1 base, the J end by 3 bases, with 9 bases between. CDR3 nucleotide sequence: TGTGCCAGCTCACCACGGGGGGTCGACACTGAAGCTTTCTTT. Translated: CASSPRGVDTEAFF.

This clone was counted a few times. The chain employs TRBV11-2 and TRBJ1-1, with D possibly TRBD1 on 5 matching bases. The CDR3 length is 12 residues. Germline V gene sequence: CDR1 SGHAT, CDR2 FQNNGV. The V and J ends lost 5 bases and 11 bases respectively, with 15 bases between them. CDR3 protein: CASSTGGGRAFF. The CDR3 coding sequence is TGTGCCAGCAGCACAGGCGGAGGGAGGGCTTTCTTT.

This clone was recorded a few times. The chain uses TRBV9 and TRBJ1-2, with D perhaps TRBD1 (5 bases). Germline-derived CDR1 and CDR2 are SGDLS and YYNGEE. The CDR3 runs 12 residues. Trimming took 4 bases from V and 8 from J, leaving 12 bases between them. The CDR3 DNA reads TGTGCCAGCAGCTTGGGGGGTTGGGGCTACACCTTC. It codes for CASSLGGWGYTF.

The V and J genes are TRBV27 and TRBJ2-3, with a tentative D call TRBD1 (6 bases). Trimming removed 3 bases at V and 2 bases at J, with 12 bases between. CDR3 length: 15 amino acids. CDR1 and CDR2 (germline): MNHEY, SMNVEV (reference sequence). In DNA form, the CDR3 reads TGTGCCAGCAGTTTCGCGCAGGGGCCCACAGATACGCAGTATTTT. Translating gives CASSFAQGPTDTQYF.

In this sample, this clone turned up a few times. The gene calls are TRBV4-3 and TRBJ2-1; 14 bases are a match to TRBD2. Per the germline V gene, CDR1 is LGHNA and CDR2 is YSLEER. The CDR3 has 18 amino acids. V dropped 3 bases and J dropped 1; count of bases not matched to a gene: 5. CDR3 in DNA: TGCGCCAGCAGCCACGGGACTAGCGGGAGTACGTCCTACAATGAGCAGTTCTTC. It is translated as CASSHGTSGSTSYNEQFF.

The rearrangement uses TRBV9 and TRBJ2-4; 12 bases map to TRBD2. The germline CDR1 and CDR2 sequences are SGDLS and YYNGEE. The CDR3 is 16 residues long. V dropped 3 bases and J dropped 0; count of bases not matched to a gene: 1. CDR3 nucleotide sequence: TGTGCCAGCAGCGAGGGACTAGCGGGAGCCAAAAACATTCAGTACTTC. Its protein product is CASSEGLAGAKNIQYF.

The rearrangement uses TRBV7-2 and TRBJ2-7, with D unclear. V was shortened by 2 bases and J by 1 base, with 12 bases between the two germline ends. From germline, CDR1 is SGHTA and CDR2 FQGNSA. The CDR3 totals 15 residues. CDR3 loop: CASSLRLGPSYEQYF. In nucleotides, the CDR3 is TGTGCCAGCAGCTTAAGGCTGGGCCCTTCCTACGAGCAGTACTTC.